A selection of T cell receptor beta chains follows, all from one sample in a study of CXCR3-negative and CXCR3-positive naive CD8 T cells. TCRdb re-called the 5' RACE reads; one entry per CDR3 protein, DNA not given. The sample is made up of roughly 5,400 distinct CDR3 sequences, and the top ten hold around 2% of it. Sequenced sample: naive CXCR3+ CD8+ T cells from blood. These receptors all stem from a human donor in good health. Some clones in this sample may be carry-over from other donors' samples. Each CDR3 is given with its conserved first and last residue. The order of the fields is V gene, J gene, clone size, CDR3 protein. Expanded clones are given a class, and other clones once, few, many or no size at all.

TRBV5-6	TRBJ2-2	.	CASRTAREGETGELFF
TRBV5-1	TRBJ1-1	.	CASSMGTMLNTEAFF
TRBV21-1	TRBJ2-5	.	CASTLAEETQYF
TRBV5-1	TRBJ2-6	medium-sized	CASSLDRSGANVLTF
TRBV7-9	TRBJ2-6	.	CASRDTGPGANVLTF
TRBV27	TRBJ1-1	medium-sized	CASSLYVNTEAFF
TRBV29-1	TRBJ2-1	medium-sized	CSVVPPAEQFF
TRBV28	TRBJ1-5	medium-sized	CASLSPSAQGGKRSNQPQHF
TRBV12-3/TRBV12-4	TRBJ1-2	.	CASSLRLGRGIYGYTF
TRBV7-9	TRBJ1-2	.	CASSLGPNYGYTF
TRBV20-1	TRBJ2-7	.	CSARVAWDGGSYEQYF
TRBV29-1	TRBJ2-2	medium-sized	CSVVSRGNTGELFF
TRBV7-9	TRBJ2-4	medium-sized	CASSQQETLAKNIQYF
TRBV29-1	TRBJ1-1	.	CSVEDPGAYTEAFF
TRBV20-1	TRBJ1-1	medium-sized	CSARIAGQGGTAEAFF
TRBV4-3	TRBJ1-5	.	CASSQQGSSRQPQHF
TRBV6-5	TRBJ2-5	.	CASSPAWWKQETQYF
TRBV6-5	TRBJ2-7	.	CASSGIRQGDEQYF
TRBV15	TRBJ2-1	medium-sized	CATSYDNNEQFF
TRBV18	TRBJ2-7	.	CASSPSDTYEQYF
TRBV19	TRBJ1-1	.	CASSAHSTVTALKGAEAFF
TRBV20-1	TRBJ1-2	.	CSARDITGQGVDYGYTF
TRBV2	TRBJ2-5	.	CASRSREAQYF
TRBV25-1	TRBJ1-4	medium-sized	CASSEWRGDGEKLFF
TRBV2	TRBJ2-1	.	CASSPGPRDEQFF